These 15 T cell receptor beta chains share one sample of origin, sequenced in a study of cytomegalovirus exposure and HLA in healthy donors. Primers: 60 Vbeta forward and 13 Jbeta reverse. Profiling relied on immunoSEQ multiplex PCR, and the TCRdb table lists in-frame clones only, not all of them. The sample has about 130,000 clones; about four fifths are singletons. The sequenced sample consisted of PBMCs. Receptor source: a woman aged 40-49 years in good health and CMV-seronegative.

The V call is TRBV18, the J call TRBJ2-3; no firm D call. Germline CDR1 and CDR2: KGHSH and LQKENI. This CDR3 contains 14 residues. V was shortened by 3 bases and J by 0 bases, with 7 bases between the two germline ends. Written as DNA, the CDR3 is TGTGCCAGCTCACCCTCACTAAGCACAGATACGCAGTATTTT. Protein product: CASSPSLSTDTQYF.

V is TRBV2 and J is TRBJ1-2; weak D call: TRBD1 (6 bases). This CDR3 region has 11 residues. The germline V and J ends were trimmed by 6 bases and 10 bases, with 12 bases remaining between them. CDR1 is SNHLY and CDR2 is FYNNEI in the germline V gene. CDR3 in amino acids: CASRDSPLYTF. The CDR3 coding sequence is TGTGCCAGCAGGGACAGCCCCCTCTACACCTTC.

The genes are TRBV5-1 and TRBJ2-1; D ambiguous. There are 13 residues in the CDR3. V dropped 0 bases and J dropped 9 bases, with 10 bases sitting between them. Germline CDR1 and CDR2: SGHRS and YFSETQ. In DNA form, the CDR3 reads TGCGCCAGCAGCTTGGAAATAGCCGGTGAGCAGTTCTTC. Amino acids: CASSLEIAGEQFF.

V usage is TRBV6-6 and J usage is TRBJ1-6, with D perhaps matching TRBD1 (5 bases). Trimming cost V 5 bases and J 6 bases, with 17 bases left between them. Per the germline V gene, CDR1 is MNHNY and CDR2 is SVGAGI (reference sequence). The CDR3 spans 16 residues. The CDR3 protein is CASSNLGQGFNSPLHF. CDR3 bases: TGTGCCAGCAGTAATCTAGGGCAGGGCTTTAATTCACCCCTCCACTTT.

The chain couples TRBV2 to TRBJ1-3; D is unclear. The CDR3 is made up of 14 amino acids. Between the trimmed V and J ends, which lost 3 bases and 1 base, there was a span of 7 bases. Germline CDR1 and CDR2: SNHLY and FYNNEI. The CDR3 sequence: CASSESVSGNTIYF. Here the CDR3 DNA reads TGTGCCAGCAGTGAGTCGGTTTCTGGAAACACCATATATTTT.

This clone was recorded a few times. The chain is built from TRBV2 and TRBJ1-5; perhaps TRBD1 as D (5 bases). The CDR3 contains 13 residues. Deletions cut 6 bases from V and 1 base from J, with 7 bases between. Germline V gene lookup returns CDR1 SNHLY and CDR2 FYNNEI. The CDR3 sequence is CASSRASNQPQHF. Here the CDR3 DNA reads TGTGCCAGCAGCAGGGCCAGCAATCAGCCCCAGCATTTT.

The V gene is TRBV10-3, the J gene TRBJ2-1; 9 bases fit TRBD1. The V gene's germline CDR1 is ENHRY and CDR2 SYGVKD. The CDR3 totals 15 residues. V lost 4 bases and J lost 6; bases outside the gene matches: 7. The CDR3 loop is CAISGGTGTINEQFF. CDR3 coding DNA: TGTGCCATCAGTGGCGGGACAGGGACAATCAATGAGCAGTTCTTC.

The chain links TRBV6-5 to TRBJ2-3; 7 bases line up with TRBD1. The CDR3 is 14 amino acids. Germline V gene lookup returns CDR1 MNHEY and CDR2 SVGAGI. Trimming removed 2 bases from V and 7 bases from J; junction bases left unmatched: 6. The CDR3: CASSYANRGNTQYF. The CDR3 DNA sequence: TGTGCCAGCAGTTACGCAAACAGGGGTAATACGCAGTATTTT.

The rearrangement joins TRBV19 to TRBJ2-1; 7 bases are shared with TRBD2. The CDR3 extends over 13 amino acids. The junction had 7 bases not matched to a gene; V was cut back by 6 bases and J by 8 bases. Germline V gene lookup returns CDR1 LNHDA and CDR2 SQIVND (reference sequence). Here the CDR3 reads CASSLGGRDEQFF. As DNA, the CDR3 is TGTGCCAGTAGCTTGGGGGGGAGGGATGAGCAGTTCTTC.

This chain joins TRBV6-5 and TRBJ2-3; tentatively, D is TRBD2 (6 bases). CDR3 length equals 14 residues. The germline V gene has CDR1 MNHEY and CDR2 SVGAGI. Trimming pared 6 bases from V and 1 base from J, leaving 11 bases between. CDR3 sequence: CASSWERGTDTQYF. CDR3 DNA: TGTGCCAGCAGCTGGGAGCGGGGCACAGATACGCAGTATTTT.

The V gene is TRBV28, the J gene TRBJ1-5; D may be TRBD1 (6 bases). The germline CDR1 and CDR2 sequences are MDHEN and SYDVKM. The V and J ends lost 3 bases and 6 bases respectively, with 15 bases between them. This CDR3 has 15 residues. The CDR3 DNA reads as TGTGCCAGCAGTTTTGGGGGAGGGGGAGGTCAGCCCCAGCATTTT. It yields the protein CASSFGGGGGQPQHF.

V and J are TRBV29-1 and TRBJ2-1; 7 nucleotides match TRBD2. From germline, CDR1 is SQVTM and CDR2 ANQGSEA. V trimming: 3 bases; J trimming: 5 bases; junction bases outside the gene matches: 4. The CDR3 spans 13 residues. The CDR3 DNA is TGCAGCGTTGACCGGGACTATAACAATGAGCAGTTCTTC. Protein sequence: CSVDRDYNNEQFF.

The chain uses TRBV6-1 and TRBJ1-5; TRBD1 agrees at 11 bases. The CDR3 sequence is 17 residues long. J was trimmed by 4 bases and V by 4 bases; bases with no gene match: 9. The germline CDR1 and CDR2 sequences are MNHNS and SASEGT. CDR3 DNA sequence: TGTGCCAGCAGTGGACCCCCGGGACAGGGGGTGAATCAGCCCCAGCATTTT. It codes for CASSGPPGQGVNQPQHF.

The chain is built from TRBV14 and TRBJ2-6; D ambiguous. The CDR3 spans 15 residues. The germline gives CDR1 SGHDN, CDR2 FVKESK. V was cut by 4 bases and J by 0 bases, with 7 bases left in between. The CDR3 DNA sequence: TGTGCCAGCAGCCCCCGGTCCTCTGGGGCCAACGTCCTGACTTTC. Translation gives CASSPRSSGANVLTF.

The rearrangement joins TRBV7-9 to TRBJ1-1, with unresolved D. The CDR3 has 15 residues. Trimming stripped 2 bases from V and 1 base from J, with 11 bases between. Germline values: CDR1 SEHNR, CDR2 FQNEAQ (reference sequence). This chain's CDR3 is CASSLSGGANTEAFF. The CDR3, as DNA: TGTGCCAGCAGCTTATCCGGAGGAGCGAACACTGAAGCTTTCTTT.